One TCR beta chain is described in this entry. Its antigen is undetermined. Trimming took off 0 bases at V and 0 bases at J, with 6 bases between the two ends. Germline V gene sequence: CDR1 LGHNA, CDR2 YSLEER. The CDR3 consists of 15 residues. This sample was included in a study of PD-L1 blockade in urothelial cancer. Study-level background: Twenty-five of 29 patients were males with bladder-origin urothelial cancer.

Findings of the study overall: Tumor-associated blood clones were expanded more by durable-benefit patients at 3 weeks.

Generated by immunoSEQ multiplex PCR, the TCRdb table keeps only in-frame clones and is missing some. The table shows 45,000 to 60,000 clones, with 75% to 90% occurring only once. Sequencing was performed on PBMCs, taken around atezolizumab (anti-PD-L1) treatment. This chain uses TRBV4-3 with TRBJ2-1; perhaps TRBD1 as D (5 bases). The clonotype originates from a man aged 35 to 55 with urothelial cancer. The CDR3 loop reads CASSQDGASYNEQFF. The CDR3 nucleotides are TGCGCCAGCAGCCAAGATGGGGCCTCCTACAATGAGCAGTTCTTC.